These 25 T cell receptor beta chains originate from one sample sequenced in a study of T-cell memory formation after mild COVID-19. In TCRdb, the 5' RACE reads were re-called with MiXCR into one record per CDR3 protein. This sample has roughly 480,000 distinct CDR3 sequences, with more than 20% found just once. The specimen was PBMCs or a T cell subset sorted from them (not recorded which). These receptors were taken from an adult woman who had mild COVID-19 (a few samples of this study predate the infection). Cell type and time point are not known.

This clonotype was observed a few times. The chain employs TRBV9 and TRBJ2-7; D unresolved. This CDR3 has 15 residues. V was trimmed by 0 bases and J by 3 bases, leaving 13 bases between them. Germline CDR1 reads SGDLS; CDR2 reads YYNGEE. CDR3 in amino acids: CASSVGMADLYEQYF. The CDR3 nucleotides read TGTGCCAGCAGCGTAGGGATGGCGGACCTCTACGAGCAGTACTTC.

This sequence joins TRBV29-1 and TRBJ1-1, with D possibly being TRBD1 (6 bases). The CDR3 sequence is 12 residues long. Between the trimmed V and J ends, which lost 3 bases and 4 bases, there was a span of 9 bases. Per germline, CDR1 SQVTM and CDR2 ANQGSEA. The CDR3 here is CSVDGQTTEAFF. As DNA, the CDR3 is TGCAGCGTTGACGGACAGACCACTGAAGCTTTCTTT.

This clonotype was detected only a few times. This sequence joins TRBV20-1 and TRBJ2-5, with D maybe TRBD2 (5 bases). This CDR3 contains 12 residues. V lost 3 bases and J 5 bases, leaving 10 bases between the germline ends. Germline assignment: CDR1 DFQATT and CDR2 SNEGSKA (reference sequence). DNA for the CDR3: TGCAGTGCTAGCGAGAGGGTCGAGACCCAGTACTTC. It yields the protein CSASERVETQYF.

This clonotype occurred many times. The J gene is TRBJ2-1, the V gene TRBV4-1; 9 bases line up with TRBD1. Germline CDR1 and CDR2: MGHRA and YSYEKL. The V and J ends lost 3 bases and 7 bases, in that order; junction bases with no gene match: 4. The CDR3 has 14 residues. The CDR3 sequence is CASSQPGQGNEQFF. The CDR3 nucleotides read TGCGCCAGCAGCCAGCCGGGACAGGGAAATGAGCAGTTCTTC.

This clonotype has only a few counts. This chain connects TRBV9 to TRBJ2-2; 9 positions agree with TRBD1. Germline CDR1 SGDLS, CDR2 YYNGEE. The CDR3 contains 16 residues. Trimming took 1 base from V and 3 from J; bases not matched to a gene: 4. This CDR3 is CASSVLQGAHTGELFF. The CDR3 DNA sequence: TGTGCCAGCAGCGTATTACAGGGGGCTCACACCGGGGAGCTGTTTTTT.

This chain joins TRBV12-3 or TRBV12-4 and TRBJ2-3; 9 bases are a match to TRBD2. The ends lost 5 bases at V and 3 bases at J; junction bases unmatched: 6. This CDR3 region has 15 residues. The CDR3 nucleotides read TGTGCCAGCAGTACAGCGGGAGGAACGACAGATACGCAGTATTTT. Amino acid sequence: CASSTAGGTTDTQYF.

The V call is TRBV2, the J call TRBJ2-5; 7 bases line up with TRBD1. After removal of 2 bases from V and 3 bases from J, the junction contained 12 bases not matched to a gene. The germline V gene encodes CDR1 SNHLY and CDR2 FYNNEI. The CDR3 totals 17 residues. CDR3 amino acids: CASSEIATGLGEETQYF. The CDR3 nucleotides are TGTGCCAGCAGTGAAATCGCGACAGGGTTAGGGGAAGAGACCCAGTACTTC.

The chain is built from TRBV5-5 and TRBJ1-1; D gene uncertain. The V and J ends lost 5 bases and 3 bases respectively, with 11 bases between them. The germline CDR1 and CDR2 sequences are SGHKS and YYEKEE (reference sequence). CDR3 length: 13 amino acids. CDR3 sequence reads: CASSSEVYTEAFF. Written as DNA, the CDR3 is TGTGCCAGCAGTTCCGAGGTTTACACTGAAGCTTTCTTT.

The chain is built from TRBV4-3 and TRBJ1-2, with 8 nucleotides matching TRBD1. Germline V gene data show CDR1 as LGHNA and CDR2 as YSLEER. V gave up 0 bases and J gave up 4 bases; unmatched junction bases: 7. CDR3 length: 16 amino acids. In DNA form, the CDR3 reads TGCGCCAGCAGCCAAGAGGCCAGGGGGCGCGTCTATGGCTACACCTTC. It specifies CASSQEARGRVYGYTF.

This clonotype was detected a few times. The chain is built from TRBV20-1 and TRBJ2-7, with D hard to call. V was trimmed by 7 bases and J by 3 bases, leaving 19 bases between them. The germline V gene encodes CDR1 DFQATT and CDR2 SNEGSKA (reference sequence). This CDR3 has 14 residues. Here the CDR3 reads CSVRGPLGFYEQYF. The CDR3 DNA reads TGCAGTGTTCGCGGTCCCTTGGGATTCTACGAGCAGTACTTC.

This clonotype was detected a few times. The chain combines TRBV5-1 with TRBJ2-1, with D uncertain. The CDR3 consists of 14 residues. Per germline, CDR1 SGHRS and CDR2 YFSETQ. Trimming removed 7 bases at V and 6 bases at J, with 17 bases between. DNA for the CDR3: TGCGCCAGCTCCCCGCAAGGACGGTCCAATGAGCAGTTCTTC. Encoded protein: CASSPQGRSNEQFF.

This clonotype was found a few times. The rearrangement uses TRBV19 and TRBJ2-3; TRBD2 matches at 9 bases. The CDR3 covers 16 residues. CDR1 and CDR2 (germline): LNHDA, SQIVND (reference sequence). V lost 5 bases and J lost 2; bases outside the gene matches: 8. CDR3 region: CASSAQAGGSTDTQYF. Here the CDR3 DNA reads TGTGCCAGTAGTGCCCAAGCGGGAGGATCCACAGATACGCAGTATTTT.

This clonotype has more than one count but fewer than ten. The chain has TRBV5-8 and TRBJ2-1; perhaps TRBD2 as D (5 bases). Per the germline V gene, CDR1 is SGHTS and CDR2 is YDEGEE. Trimming shortened V by 0 bases and J by 5 bases, and 15 bases separated the two germline ends. The CDR3 is made up of 16 amino acids. The CDR3 nucleotides read TGTGCCAGCAGCTTGGTGGGAGTGGGGTACGACAATGAGCAGTTCTTC. This gives the protein CASSLVGVGYDNEQFF.

This clonotype was recorded a few times. The rearrangement uses TRBV4-1 and TRBJ2-7; D is perhaps TRBD2 (5 bases). Deletions cut 4 bases from V and 2 bases from J, with 12 bases between. This CDR3 has 14 amino acids. Germline V gene sequence: CDR1 MGHRA, CDR2 YSYEKL. CDR3 DNA: TGCGCCAGCAGCCTACGGGAAGCTCCCTACGAGCAGTACTTC. Its translation is CASSLREAPYEQYF.

This chain connects TRBV7-3 to TRBJ2-1, with TRBD1 matching over 7 bases. Germline V gene sequence: CDR1 SGHTA, CDR2 FQGTGA. V was clipped by 5 bases and J by 12 bases; unmatched bases: 13. There are 14 residues in the CDR3. The CDR3 spells CASSRGGTGDRQFF. The CDR3 DNA reads as TGTGCCAGCAGCCGGGGCGGCACAGGGGATAGGCAGTTCTTC. Full variable domain (outside the CDR3, taken from reference TRBV7-3 and TRBJ2-1): GAGVSQTPSNKVTEKGKYVELRCDPISGHTALYWYRQSLGQGPEFLIYFQGTGAADDSGLPNDRFFAVRPEGSVSTLKIQRTERGDSAVYLCASSRGGTGDRQFFGPGTRLTVL.

The chain is built from TRBV20-1 and TRBJ1-5; TRBD1 aligns across 11 bases. V lost 3 bases to trimming and J lost 7 bases; unmatched junction nucleotides: 11. CDR3 length: 16 residues. From germline, CDR1 is DFQATT and CDR2 SNEGSKA (reference sequence). The CDR3 sequence: CSASARTGGARQPQHF. CDR3 bases: TGCAGTGCTAGCGCTAGGACAGGGGGCGCGAGGCAGCCCCAGCATTTT.

The V call is TRBV20-1, the J call TRBJ2-1; 7 nucleotides match TRBD2. Trimming cost V 7 bases and J 2 bases; bases outside gene matches: 5. CDR3 length: 13 residues. CDR1 and CDR2 (germline): DFQATT, SNEGSKA (reference sequence). The CDR3 bases are TGCAGTGTCACCGGGACTACCTACAATGAGCAGTTCTTC. Residues: CSVTGTTYNEQFF.

The genes are TRBV5-1 and TRBJ1-1; D gene uncertain. The CDR3 has 15 residues. Germline V gene lookup returns CDR1 SGHRS and CDR2 YFSETQ. V shed 1 base and J shed 1 base, with 11 bases lying between them. CDR3 bases: TGCGCCAGCAGCTTGAGATGGGAGCGGAACACTGAAGCTTTCTTT. Amino acid sequence: CASSLRWERNTEAFF.

The chain joins TRBV19 to TRBJ2-7, with D unclear. V was clipped by 2 bases and J by 0 bases, with 8 bases between them. Germline V CDR1 and CDR2: LNHDA, SQIVND (reference sequence). CDR3 size: 14 residues. CDR3 sequence reads: CASSISASSYEQYF. DNA of the CDR3: TGTGCCAGTAGTATAAGCGCCAGCTCCTACGAGCAGTACTTC.

This clonotype has only one observation. The DNA for the CDR3 is TGTGCCAGCAGCGTCTGGGCAGGGGGCCCCGCCGACTATGGCTACACCTTC. It codes for CASSVWAGGPADYGYTF. V is TRBV7-9 and J is TRBJ1-2; 8 nucleotides align to TRBD1. V shed 5 bases and J 3 bases; nucleotides not matched to a gene: 14. This CDR3 is built from 17 residues. Germline assignment: CDR1 SEHNR and CDR2 FQNEAQ (reference sequence).

This clonotype was detected a few times. V and J are TRBV4-3 and TRBJ2-7; D ambiguous. The CDR3 loop spans 15 amino acids. Germline lookup yields CDR1 LGHNA and CDR2 YSLEER. V lost 0 bases, J lost 2 bases, and 11 bases lay in between. In nucleotides, the CDR3 is TGCGCCAGCAGCCAAGATCGAAGTGTACCCTACGAGCAGTACTTC. This gives the protein CASSQDRSVPYEQYF.

This clonotype was seen only a few times. The chain has TRBV20-1 and TRBJ2-7; 9 bases are a match to TRBD1. Germline V gene lookup returns CDR1 DFQATT and CDR2 SNEGSKA (reference sequence). CDR3 length: 14 amino acids. The V gene end was trimmed by 3 bases and the J gene end by 5 bases; junction bases not matched to a gene: 8. The CDR3 protein is CSARWGTGLDEQYF. Here the CDR3 DNA reads TGCAGTGCTAGGTGGGGGACAGGGCTCGACGAGCAGTACTTC.

This clonotype was counted between two and nine times. This rearrangement joins TRBV11-2 to TRBJ2-7, with 10 bases fitting TRBD2. Germline loops: CDR1 SGHAT, CDR2 FQNNGV. The length of the CDR3 is 16 residues. The V segment lost 1 base and the J segment 3 bases; nucleotides outside the gene matches: 6. CDR3: CASSLVTSGPHYEQYF. The CDR3 DNA follows: TGTGCCAGCAGCTTAGTGACTAGCGGGCCGCACTACGAGCAGTACTTC.

This clonotype appeared a few times. The chain combines TRBV20-1 with TRBJ2-7; 7 positions agree with TRBD1. Germline V CDR1 and CDR2: DFQATT, SNEGSKA (reference sequence). This CDR3 comprises 16 residues. Losses at the gene ends were 0 bases for V and 3 bases for J; bases not matched to a gene: 11. This chain's CDR3 is CSARDTTPDRYYEQYF. The CDR3 coding sequence is TGCAGTGCTAGAGATACGACCCCGGACAGGTACTACGAGCAGTACTTC.

The gene calls are TRBV7-8 and TRBJ2-5; 7 nucleotides match TRBD2. V gave up 4 bases and J gave up 5 bases; unmatched junction bases: 7. The CDR3 length is 14 residues. Per germline, CDR1 SGHVS and CDR2 FQNEAQ. CDR3 amino acids: CASSSAWGGETQYF. CDR3 coding DNA: TGTGCCAGCAGCTCCGCTTGGGGAGGGGAGACCCAGTACTTC.